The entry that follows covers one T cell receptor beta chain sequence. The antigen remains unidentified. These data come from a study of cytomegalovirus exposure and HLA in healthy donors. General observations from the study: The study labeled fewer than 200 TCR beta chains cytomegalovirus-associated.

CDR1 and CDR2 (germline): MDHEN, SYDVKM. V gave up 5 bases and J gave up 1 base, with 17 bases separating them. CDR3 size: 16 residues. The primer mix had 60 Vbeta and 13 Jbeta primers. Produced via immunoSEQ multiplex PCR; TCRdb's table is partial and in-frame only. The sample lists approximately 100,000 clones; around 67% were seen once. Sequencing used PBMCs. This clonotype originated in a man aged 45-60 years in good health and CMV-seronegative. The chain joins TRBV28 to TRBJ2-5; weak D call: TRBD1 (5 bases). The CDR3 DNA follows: TGTGCCAGCAGTCCCCACCTCAGGGTAGTCCAAGAGACCCAGTACTTC. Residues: CASSPHLRVVQETQYF.